This TCR beta chain was retrieved from a study of cytomegalovirus exposure and HLA in healthy donors. Losses at the gene ends were 7 bases for V and 3 bases for J; bases not matched to a gene: 7. The CDR3 is made up of 13 amino acids. Germline values: CDR1 SQVTM, CDR2 ANQGSEA. Whole-study findings and limits: It was found in a later analysis that first-cohort TCR clusters tended to co-occur in the 120 validation repertoires. The study recorded 164 TCR beta chains that were cytomegalovirus-associated. The classifier, whose performance was assessed in both the original and validation cohorts, reportedly diagnosed cytomegalovirus status with high specificity and sensitivity.

To note about this clone: Its antigen is still unknown.

Profiling relied on immunoSEQ multiplex PCR, and the TCRdb table lists in-frame clones only, not all of them. The sample yields some 330,000 clones, just over 85% seen once. Separate from the roughly 610-subject first cohort, the roughly 120-subject validation cohort was the one that the donors belonged to. Sequencing input: PBMCs. This chain links TRBV29-1 with TRBJ2-3; 7 bases match TRBD2. The clonotype was recovered from a woman aged 18-35 years in good health and CMV-seronegative. The CDR3 protein is CSGGPAGTDTQYF. The CDR3 DNA follows: TGCAGCGGGGGACCAGCGGGAACAGATACGCAGTATTTT.